This entry lists 14 T cell receptor beta chains sequenced from one sample in a study of T cell changes during pregnancy in multiple sclerosis. Profiled with immunoSEQ multiplex PCR; TCRdb holds only in-frame clones, not every one. The table shows some 80,000 clones, with roughly 90% occurring only once. Sequenced here: peripheral blood, sampled in the first trimester of pregnancy. These receptors originate from a female donor in good health, enrolled as a control in a pregnancy study.

Remarks on this clone: One end of the junction varies from germline; a read error may be responsible. The V call is TRBV2, the J call TRBJ2-4; 8 bases line up with TRBD1. CDR3 length: 14 residues. Germline lookup yields CDR1 SNHLY and CDR2 FYNNEI. DNA of the CDR3: TGTGCCAGCAGTCTAACCTTAAACCCCGGGACAGGACCCTTC. Residues: CASSLTLNPGTGPF.

The V and J genes are TRBV7-2 and TRBJ1-2; D uncertain. Germline CDR1 reads SGHTA; CDR2 reads FQGNSA. The V and J ends lost 3 bases and 6 bases respectively, with 5 bases between them. The CDR3 is 11 residues long. The CDR3 DNA follows: TGTGCCAGCAGCTTCCTCGATGGCTACACCTTC. Translating gives CASSFLDGYTF.

V and J are TRBV29-1 and TRBJ1-1; 7 bases are shared with TRBD1. Germline assignment: CDR1 SQVTM and CDR2 ANQGSEA. Trimming at V came to 7 bases and at J to 10 bases, leaving 12 bases not matched to a gene. CDR3 size: 12 residues. Here the CDR3 reads CSARDSTLSAFF. The DNA for the CDR3 is TGCAGCGCCCGGGACAGTACCCTATCAGCTTTCTTT. The whole variable domain, filled in from reference TRBV29-1 and TRBJ1-1, reads SAVISQKPSRDICQRGTSLTIQCQVDSQVTMMFWYRQQPGQSLTLIATANQGSEATYESGFVIDKFPISRPNLTFSTLTVSNMSPEDSSIYLCSARDSTLSAFFGQGTRLTVV.

V usage is TRBV4-3 and J usage is TRBJ2-5; D gene uncertain. V was pared by 0 bases and J by 4 bases, with 9 bases between. Germline lookup yields CDR1 LGHNA and CDR2 YSLEER. This CDR3 comprises 14 residues. The CDR3 loop reads CASSQERFRETQYF. The CDR3 coding sequence is TGCGCCAGCAGCCAAGAGAGGTTTAGAGAGACCCAGTACTTC.

This rearrangement joins TRBV5-6 to TRBJ2-1; TRBD2 matches at 11 bases. V trimming: 4 bases; J trimming: 10 bases; junction bases outside the gene matches: 10. The length of the CDR3 is 15 residues. Germline lookup yields CDR1 SGHDT and CDR2 YYEEEE. CDR3 sequence reads: CASSQLTTSGEEQFF. The CDR3 nucleotides are TGTGCCAGCAGCCAACTTACGACTAGCGGGGAAGAGCAGTTCTTC.

This clone has just one count. The chain uses TRBV7-8 and TRBJ1-1; D may be TRBD1 (5 bases). The V end lost 6 bases, the J end lost 1 base, and 15 bases lay between the germline ends. The germline CDR1 and CDR2 sequences are SGHVS and FQNEAQ. This CDR3 has 15 amino acids. The CDR3 is CASSRNVDRNTEAFF. CDR3 coding DNA: TGTGCCAGCAGTCGTAATGTCGACAGGAACACTGAAGCTTTCTTT.

The rearrangement uses TRBV14 and TRBJ2-1; 13 bases agree with TRBD2. The CDR3 has 15 residues. The V gene end was trimmed by 4 bases and the J gene end by 8 bases; junction bases not matched to a gene: 5. Per the germline V gene, CDR1 is SGHDN and CDR2 is FVKESK. CDR3 nucleotide sequence: TGTGCCAGCAGCCTCACTAGCGGGAGGGCCCATGAGCAGTTCTTC. This codes for CASSLTSGRAHEQFF.

The V and J genes are TRBV19 and TRBJ2-2; 9 bases align to TRBD1. CDR3 length equals 14 residues. Germline CDR1 reads LNHDA; CDR2 reads SQIVND (reference sequence). With 10 bases clipped from V and 5 bases from J, the junction kept 8 bases outside the gene matches. CDR3 loop: CAIKTGGNTGELFF. CDR3 coding DNA: TGTGCCATTAAGACAGGGGGAAATACCGGGGAGCTGTTTTTT.

The chain couples TRBV6-1 to TRBJ2-5, with TRBD2 identical over 9 bases. The trim removed 0 bases at V and 5 bases at J, leaving 10 bases unmatched. CDR3 length: 17 amino acids. Germline lookup yields CDR1 MNHNS and CDR2 SASEGT. Written as DNA, the CDR3 is TGTGCCAGCAGTGAAGCGCATGGTAGCGGGGGCCGGGAGACCCAGTACTTC. It translates to CASSEAHGSGGRETQYF.

This chain uses TRBV19 with TRBJ1-3; 9 nucleotides agree with TRBD1. The V gene end was trimmed by 6 bases and the J gene end by 4 bases; junction bases not matched to a gene: 10. The CDR3 consists of 16 residues. Germline V gives CDR1 LNHDA, CDR2 SQIVND (reference sequence). DNA for the CDR3: TGTGCCAGTAGCCCTGGGACAGGGCTTCTCGGAAACACCATATATTTT. Translating it yields CASSPGTGLLGNTIYF.

The chain combines TRBV7-2 with TRBJ1-2, with D possibly being TRBD1 (6 bases). CDR1 and CDR2 from the germline V gene are SGHTA and FQGNSA. The CDR3 is made up of 15 amino acids. The V end was cut by 1 base, the J end by 2 bases, with 11 bases between. The CDR3 DNA reads as TGTGCCAGCAGCTTAGGAGGGGGGGCCAACTATGGCTACACCTTC. Translating it yields CASSLGGGANYGYTF.

CDR3 sequence: CASSSGIMNTEAFF. The CDR3, as DNA: TGTGCCAGTAGTTCAGGGATCATGAACACTGAAGCTTTCTTT. The chain combines TRBV19 with TRBJ1-1; D perhaps matches TRBD1 (5 bases). The V gene lost 5 bases and the J gene lost 0 bases, with 10 bases spanning the gap. The germline V gene has CDR1 LNHDA and CDR2 SQIVND (reference sequence). This CDR3 comprises 14 residues.

The chain employs TRBV5-6 and TRBJ2-1; TRBD1 matches 10 bases. The junction had 5 bases not matched to a gene; V was cut back by 1 base and J by 4 bases. Germline V CDR1 and CDR2: SGHDT, YYEEEE. The CDR3 totals 16 residues. In DNA form, the CDR3 reads TGTGCCAGCAGCTTGTTTACGGGACAGGGGTACAATGAGCAGTTCTTC. Translated: CASSLFTGQGYNEQFF.

V is TRBV9 and J is TRBJ1-5; TRBD1 is a possible D gene (5 bases). This CDR3 has 15 residues. Germline V gives CDR1 SGDLS, CDR2 YYNGEE. The V and J ends lost 0 bases and 1 base respectively, with 8 bases between them. CDR3 bases: TGTGCCAGCAGCGTAGCCGGGGGGAGCAATCAGCCCCAGCATTTT. This gives the protein CASSVAGGSNQPQHF.